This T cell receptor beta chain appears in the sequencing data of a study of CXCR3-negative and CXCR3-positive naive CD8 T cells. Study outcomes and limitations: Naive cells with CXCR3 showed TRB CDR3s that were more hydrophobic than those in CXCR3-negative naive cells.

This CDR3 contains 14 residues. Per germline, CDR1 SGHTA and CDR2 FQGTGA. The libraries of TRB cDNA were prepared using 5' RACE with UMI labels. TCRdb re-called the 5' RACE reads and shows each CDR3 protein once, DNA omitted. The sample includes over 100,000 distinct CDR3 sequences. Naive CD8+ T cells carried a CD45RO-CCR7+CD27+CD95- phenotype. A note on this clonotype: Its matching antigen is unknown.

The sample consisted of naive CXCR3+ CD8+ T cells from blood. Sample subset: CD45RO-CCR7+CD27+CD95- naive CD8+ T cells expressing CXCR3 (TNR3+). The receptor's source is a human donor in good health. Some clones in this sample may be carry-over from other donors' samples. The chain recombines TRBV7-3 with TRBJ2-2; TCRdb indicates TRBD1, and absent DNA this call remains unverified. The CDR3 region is CASSLFGGTGELFF.